This T cell receptor beta chain was obtained from a study of Ad26.COV2.S vaccination and SARS-CoV-2 variants. Study-level points and caveats: Quantification of TCR breadth and depth may have yielded underestimates of total T cell responses. Relative to placebo recipients, vaccine recipients exhibited elevated spike-specific TCR breadth. Reported findings describe substantial breadth in spike-specific CD8+ and CD4+ T cell responses following vaccination.

Libraries were prepared by immunoSEQ multiplex PCR; TCRdb keeps only in-frame clonotypes and omits some of them. The sample has hundreds of thousands of clones, more than 75% seen once; the top ten hold roughly 3.1%. Treatment defined: some 20 received Ad26.COV2.S at low or high dose, single or two shots; roughly 5 received placebo; per-sample allocation not given. Sampling occurred on day 63 after the first vaccine or placebo injection. The CDR3 length is 13 residues. The germline gives CDR1 GTSNPN, CDR2 SVGIG (reference sequence). Trimming removed 0 bases from V and 4 bases from J, with 6 bases in between. As regards this clone: What it recognizes is unknown.

The source was peripheral blood, collected in a trial of Ad26.COV2.S vaccine versus placebo. The rearrangement joins TRBV30 to TRBJ2-2; no reliable D call. This receptor was obtained from a person aged 18-60 years who received the Ad26.COV2.S COVID-19 vaccine or a placebo. The CDR3: CAWSVSGTGELFF. The CDR3 region has the DNA TGTGCCTGGAGTGTATCGGGCACCGGGGAGCTGTTTTTT.